The rows below give T cell receptor beta chains drawn from one sample of a study of T cells in Graves' hyperthyroidism and ophthalmopathy. TCRdb ran MiXCR on the multiplex PCR reads and lists one entry per CDR3 protein. The sample contains a few hundred thousand distinct CDR3 sequences, 15% to 19% of which appear only once. Material for sequencing was blood. The receptors here all came from a woman aged 18-29 years with Graves' hyperthyroidism that later progressed to Graves' ophthalmopathy. Both conserved end residues are part of each CDR3. Each record gives: V gene, D gene, clone size, J gene, CDR3 protein, CDR3 DNA. The D gene is left open where the match is weak. Only part of the rows carry a size: once, few, many, or a class if the clone is expanded.

>TRBV28|NA|few|TRBJ2-6
CASNSGANVLTF
TGTGCCAGTAACTCTGGGGCCAACGTCCTGACTTTC
>TRBV5-1|NA|NA|TRBJ1-2
CASSLIGNSFNYGYTF
TGCGCCAGCAGCTTGATAGGGAACTCCTTTAACTATGGCTACACCTTC
>TRBV4-1|NA|NA|TRBJ2-7
CASSQDIGLANEQYF
TGCGCCAGCAGCCAAGATATTGGCCTCGCCAACGAGCAGTACTTC
>TRBV27|NA|many|TRBJ2-3
CASSLAGYLASTDTQYF
TGTGCCAGCAGTTTAGCGGGGTACCTTGCTAGCACAGATACGCAGTATTTT
>TRBV20-1|TRBD2|many|TRBJ2-7
CSARTSGSHPLYEQYF
TGCAGTGCTAGGACTAGCGGGAGTCATCCCCTTTACGAGCAGTACTTC
>TRBV5-1|NA|NA|TRBJ1-4
CASSLARDPEKLFF
TGCGCCAGCAGCTTGGCCAGGGATCCTGAAAAACTGTTTTTT
>TRBV5-1|NA|many|TRBJ1-1
CASSLGGNWNTEAFF
TGCGCCAGCAGCTTGGGAGGAAACTGGAACACTGAAGCTTTCTTT
>TRBV14|NA|NA|TRBJ2-2
CASSQVSGFGTGELFF
TGTGCCAGCAGCCAAGTCTCGGGCTTTGGGACCGGGGAGCTGTTTTTT
>TRBV7-2|NA|NA|TRBJ2-1
CASSFSGTTYNEQFF
TGTGCCAGCAGCTTTAGCGGCACAACCTACAATGAGCAGTTCTTC
>TRBV3-1|TRBD1|many|TRBJ1-3
CASSRPTGSGNTIYF
TGTGCCAGCAGCCGACCGACAGGGAGCGGAAACACCATATATTTT
>TRBV19|NA|few|TRBJ2-2
CASSASGGGTGELFF
TGTGCCAGTTCAGCGTCTGGAGGAGGAACCGGGGAGCTGTTTTTT
>TRBV11-2|TRBD1|many|TRBJ1-1
CASSLDRQGRFMNTEAFF
TGTGCCAGCAGCTTAGATCGACAGGGAAGGTTCATGAACACTGAAGCTTTCTTT
>TRBV27|NA|few|TRBJ1-2
CASSLSREINYGYTF
TGTGCCAGCAGTTTATCGCGGGAAATCAACTATGGCTACACCTTC
>TRBV5-1|NA|many|TRBJ2-7
CASSLRRSEGKNYEQYF
TGCGCCAGCAGCTTGAGGAGGTCGGAAGGGAAGAACTACGAGCAGTACTTC
>TRBV5-1|TRBD2|many|TRBJ2-1
CASSFAAALAGVHNEQFF
TGCGCCAGCAGCTTTGCAGCTGCACTAGCGGGGGTTCACAATGAGCAGTTCTTC
>TRBV7-9|TRBD2|NA|TRBJ2-5
CASSLLGGGHETQYF
TGTGCCAGCAGCTTACTTGGCGGGGGTCACGAGACCCAGTACTTC
>TRBV7-9|TRBD2|many|TRBJ2-1
CASSLDGGGRASEQFF
TGTGCCAGCAGCTTAGACGGCGGCGGGAGGGCCAGTGAGCAGTTCTTC
>TRBV4-1|NA|few|TRBJ2-7
CASSQGRSSGSYEQYF
TGCGCCAGCAGCCAGGGTCGTTCCTCCGGGTCCTACGAGCAGTACTTC
>TRBV12-3/TRBV12-4|NA|many|TRBJ2-7
CATASSASSYEQYF
TGTGCCACTGCCTCCAGCGCGAGCTCCTACGAGCAGTACTTC
>TRBV5-1|TRBD1|many|TRBJ1-1
CASSWDSRNTEAFF
TGCGCCAGCAGCTGGGACAGTCGGAACACTGAAGCTTTCTTT
>TRBV6-1|NA|NA|TRBJ2-7
CASRLHQHSSYEQYF
TGTGCCAGCAGATTACACCAACACAGCTCCTACGAGCAGTACTTC
>TRBV28|TRBD2|many|TRBJ2-7
CASSFTSGSNEQYF
TGTGCCAGCAGTTTCACGAGCGGGAGCAACGAGCAGTACTTC
>TRBV6-1|TRBD2|many|TRBJ2-1
CASIPVGRILAGEIEQFF
TGTGCCAGCATTCCTGTCGGGCGAATACTAGCGGGAGAGATTGAGCAGTTCTTC
>TRBV4-1|TRBD2|few|TRBJ2-1
CASSQLGLAPNEQFF
TGCGCCAGCAGCCAATTAGGACTAGCGCCCAATGAGCAGTTCTTC
>TRBV18|NA|many|TRBJ2-3
CASSLKGLPTDTQYF
TGTGCCAGCTCATTAAAAGGCTTACCCACAGATACGCAGTATTTT
>TRBV27|TRBD2|NA|TRBJ2-1
CASSRTGTSGFNEQFF
TGTGCCAGCAGTCGGACCGGGACTAGCGGGTTCAATGAGCAGTTCTTC
>TRBV28|NA|many|TRBJ2-1
CASSLSPGLNNEQFF
TGTGCCAGCAGTTTATCTCCGGGGTTGAACAATGAGCAGTTCTTC
>TRBV30|NA|many|TRBJ2-5
CAWSRVPETQYF
TGTGCCTGGTCTCGGGTCCCAGAGACCCAGTACTTC
>TRBV11-3|TRBD2|NA|TRBJ2-2
CASSFAGVNTGELFF
TGTGCCAGCAGCTTCGCGGGAGTGAACACCGGGGAGCTGTTTTTT
>TRBV28|TRBD1|many|TRBJ2-7
CASSKGSRDRVAYEQYF
TGTGCCAGCAGCAAGGGGAGCCGGGACAGGGTTGCCTACGAGCAGTACTTC
>TRBV28|NA|NA|TRBJ1-2
CASSPQGPDSYTF
TGTGCCAGCAGCCCGCAGGGGCCAGATAGCTACACCTTC
>TRBV9|NA|NA|TRBJ2-1
CASSVGENNEQFF
TGTGCCAGCAGCGTAGGGGAGAACAATGAGCAGTTCTTC
>TRBV11-2|TRBD2|few|TRBJ2-7
CASSFPIVAGESYEQYF
TGTGCCAGCAGCTTCCCCATCGTAGCGGGAGAGAGTTACGAGCAGTACTTC
>TRBV15|NA|NA|TRBJ1-2
CATSRDRPRDGYTF
TGTGCCACCAGCAGAGATCGACCGAGGGATGGCTACACCTTC
>TRBV10-2|NA|few|TRBJ1-5
CASSVSVNQPQHF
TGCGCCAGCAGTGTCTCAGTCAATCAGCCCCAGCATTTT
>TRBV11-3|TRBD2|few|TRBJ2-2
CASSPGGGYTGELFF
TGTGCCAGCAGCCCTGGGGGGGGGTACACCGGGGAGCTGTTTTTT
>TRBV7-8|NA|many|TRBJ2-3
CASSSQGGNTDTQYF
TGTGCCAGCAGTTCTCAGGGGGGAAACACAGATACGCAGTATTTT
>TRBV7-9|NA|many|TRBJ2-7
CASSPLGGPTYEQYF
TGTGCCAGCAGCCCCCTCGGGGGCCCCACCTACGAGCAGTACTTC
>TRBV5-1|TRBD1|NA|TRBJ2-5
CASSLDGGHRGWHQETQYF
TGCGCCAGCAGCTTGGATGGGGGACACAGGGGGTGGCACCAAGAGACCCAGTACTTC
>TRBV7-2|NA|NA|TRBJ1-1
CASSPFASPNTEAFF
TGTGCCAGCAGCCCCTTCGCATCTCCGAACACTGAAGCTTTCTTT
>TRBV19|NA|NA|TRBJ1-2
CASSLGQTYLGYGYTF
TGTGCCAGTAGTCTAGGACAGACTTACCTCGGCTATGGCTACACCTTC
>TRBV3-1|NA|many|TRBJ2-7
CASSQDREQYF
TGTGCCAGCAGCCAAGACAGAGAGCAGTACTTC
>TRBV9|NA|many|TRBJ2-7
CASSVAPDVGAYEQYF
TGTGCCAGCAGCGTAGCTCCCGACGTGGGGGCCTACGAGCAGTACTTC
>TRBV27|TRBD1|many|TRBJ1-2
CASSWTGWGGNYGYTF
TGTGCCAGCAGTTGGACAGGTTGGGGGGGGAACTATGGCTACACCTTC
>TRBV6-1|NA|few|TRBJ2-7
CASSLSRDGSYEQYF
TGTGCCAGCAGCCTCAGTCGGGACGGTTCCTACGAGCAGTACTTC
>TRBV7-9|TRBD2|NA|TRBJ2-5
CASSLVLGGETQYF
TGTGCCAGCAGCTTAGTGCTGGGGGGGGAGACCCAGTACTTC
>TRBV2|TRBD1|many|TRBJ1-5
CASSSRGFNQPQHF
TGTGCCAGCAGCAGCAGGGGGTTTAATCAGCCCCAGCATTTT
>TRBV11-2|NA|NA|TRBJ2-1
CASSSGEPTAEQFF
TGTGCCAGCAGTTCCGGAGAGCCGACCGCCGAGCAGTTCTTC
>TRBV7-9|NA|NA|TRBJ2-7
CAGRGAASYEQYF
TGTGCCGGCAGGGGGGCAGCCTCCTACGAGCAGTACTTC
>TRBV4-3|NA|few|TRBJ1-1
CASSQDRTLGFEAFF
TGCGCCAGCAGCCAAGATAGGACCCTCGGGTTTGAAGCTTTCTTT
>TRBV6-1|TRBD1|many|TRBJ2-7
CASSEQTGTSYEQYF
TGTGCCAGCAGTGAACAGACAGGGACCTCCTACGAGCAGTACTTC
>TRBV30|NA|many|TRBJ2-3
CACQNSQRPSTDTQYF
TGTGCCTGTCAAAATTCGCAGCGCCCTAGCACAGATACGCAGTATTTT
>TRBV7-9|TRBD1|many|TRBJ2-5
CASSSTGPEETQYF
TGTGCCAGCAGCTCGACAGGGCCGGAAGAGACCCAGTACTTC
>TRBV5-1|TRBD2|many|TRBJ2-6
CASSGTSVGSGANVLTF
TGCGCCAGCAGCGGGACTAGCGTTGGCTCTGGGGCCAACGTCCTGACTTTC
>TRBV18|TRBD1|many|TRBJ2-1
CASSGTEYNEQFF
TGTGCCAGCTCGGGGACAGAATACAATGAGCAGTTCTTC
>TRBV16|NA|many|TRBJ2-4
CASSQSDVKNIQYF
TGTGCCAGCAGCCAATCGGACGTAAAAAACATTCAGTACTTC
>TRBV7-8|NA|many|TRBJ2-3
CASSSGEEDTQYF
TGTGCCAGCAGCTCGGGGGAAGAGGATACGCAGTATTTT
>TRBV28|NA|many|TRBJ2-5
CASSGEHQETQYF
TGTGCCAGCAGCGGGGAACACCAAGAGACCCAGTACTTC
>TRBV4-1|NA|few|TRBJ1-3
CASSQVGSSGDTIYF
TGCGCCAGCAGCCAAGTTGGTTCTTCTGGGGACACCATATATTTT